Below, 4 T cell receptor beta chains from the same sample are listed, as sequenced in a study of OX40 agonist ivuxolimab in advanced cancers. Libraries were made using the immunoSEQ multiplex PCR assay. The table was pulled from immuneACCESS by TCRdb, which kept in-frame rearrangements only. Such tables lose some clones; where checked, under half of the loss comes from unresolved V genes, and the rest has no known cause. The sample table holds about 91,000 clones, of which 80% to 85% were seen once. The biggest ten clones account for 1% to 1.3% of the sample. Sequenced material: CD4+ or CD8+ T cells sorted from blood, taken in a trial of the OX40 agonist ivuxolimab. These receptors were taken from an adult with an advanced solid tumor such as melanoma, head and neck, liver or kidney cancer.

This chain links TRBV4-1 with TRBJ2-4; TRBD1 might be the D (6 bases). The V gene's germline CDR1 is MGHRA and CDR2 YSYEKL. The V end lost 0 bases, the J end lost 1 base, and 13 bases lay between the germline ends. The CDR3 is 17 amino acids. The CDR3 nucleotides read TGCGCCAGCAGCCAAGACGTGTCAGGGGCTGCCAAAAACATTCAGTACTTC. Translated, it gives CASSQDVSGAAKNIQYF.

The gene calls are TRBV7-8 and TRBJ2-3; 8 bases map to TRBD1. The length of the CDR3 is 16 residues. Trimming cost V 8 bases and J 4 bases; bases outside gene matches: 14. The V gene's germline CDR1 is SGHVS and CDR2 FQNEAQ. The CDR3 loop is CASCQPGQGSSDTQYF. CDR3 nucleotide sequence: TGTGCCAGCTGCCAACCCGGACAGGGATCATCAGATACGCAGTATTTT.

The chain recombines TRBV6-4 with TRBJ1-2, with D perhaps TRBD1 (5 bases). The germline V gene has CDR1 MRHNA and CDR2 SNTAGT. CDR3 length: 14 amino acids. The V and J ends lost 4 bases and 2 bases respectively, with 11 bases between them. DNA of the CDR3: TGTGCCAGCAGTGTTGGGGACCAAAACTATGGCTACACCTTC. This codes for CASSVGDQNYGYTF.

The V gene is TRBV6-1, the J gene TRBJ1-6, with D uncertain. The V gene's germline CDR1 is MNHNS and CDR2 SASEGT. The CDR3 contains 13 residues. V was shortened by 3 bases and J by 3 bases, with 3 bases between the two germline ends. The CDR3 sequence: CASSEFYNSPLHF. The CDR3 region has the DNA TGTGCCAGCAGTGAGTTCTATAATTCACCCCTCCACTTT.